This TCR beta chain emerged from a study of regulatory T cells in long-lasting Graves disease. Study summary: For under 3 months, newly diagnosed Graves' patients had been taking antithyroid drugs. Study-wide results and caveats: Graves' patients with persistent disease showed TCR diversity lower than patients newly diagnosed.

The CDR3 spans 14 residues. Germline CDR1 reads MNHEY; CDR2 reads SMNVEV (reference sequence). The V gene lost 3 bases and the J gene lost 1 base, with 8 bases spanning the gap. In its sample, this clonotype was seen many times. Its antigen remains unknown. The time point is: newly diagnosed GD, antithyroid drugs for less than 3 months. Generation of the TCR library employed RNA extracted from PBMCs. iRepertoire HTBI primers and Arm-PCR of CDR3 regions built TCR beta libraries. One entry per CDR3 protein, called by TCRdb with MiXCR from the multiplex PCR reads. The sample contains a few hundred thousand distinct CDR3 sequences, 18% of which appear only once. This same sample was also taken into another study, of T cells in Graves' hyperthyroidism and ophthalmopathy.

The sequences come from peripheral blood mononuclear cells (PBMCs), collected at new diagnosis, from a patient treated with antithyroid drugs. The sequence was collected from a woman younger than 45 with Graves disease. The chain is built from TRBV27 and TRBJ2-3; maybe TRBD1 (5 bases). The CDR3 sequence: CASSLTDGTDTQYF. CDR3 in DNA: TGTGCCAGCAGTTTGACAGACGGCACAGATACGCAGTATTTT.